Each of the 22 T cell receptor beta chains below was sequenced from the same sample in a study of T cell responses to AZD1222 COVID-19 vaccine. Only in-frame clones appear in the TCRdb table, and some are missing; sequencing was by immunoSEQ multiplex PCR. Among more than 90,000 clones listed, roughly 84% were seen once. The sequenced sample was peripheral blood, obtained 28 days after the second AZD1222 dose. These receptors were obtained from an adult who received the AZD1222 COVID-19 vaccine.

The chain has TRBV7-9 and TRBJ2-7; 8 bases fit TRBD2. Germline assignment: CDR1 SEHNR and CDR2 FQNEAQ (reference sequence). The CDR3 is made up of 17 amino acids. The V and J ends lost 5 bases and 1 base, in that order; junction bases with no gene match: 13. CDR3 protein: CASSRSALSGTSYEQYF. In nucleotides, the CDR3 is TGTGCCAGCAGCCGAAGCGCCCTTAGCGGGACTTCCTACGAGCAGTACTTC.

This clone was recorded only once. The chain uses TRBV7-8 and TRBJ2-5; perhaps TRBD2 as D (7 bases). V was trimmed by 5 bases and J by 5 bases, leaving 27 bases between them. Germline V lookup: CDR1 SGHVS, CDR2 FQNEAQ. The CDR3 spans 18 residues. CDR3 coding DNA: TGTGCCAGCAGCCGAGGCCTAGGCGGGGGCGGGTTGACGGAGACCCAGTACTTC. Translated: CASSRGLGGGGLTETQYF.

The chain combines TRBV5-5 with TRBJ1-1; D is unresolved. Per germline, CDR1 SGHKS and CDR2 YYEKEE (reference sequence). The CDR3 sequence is 14 residues long. V dropped 5 bases and J dropped 7 bases, with 18 bases sitting between them. The CDR3 DNA reads TGTGCCAGCAGGGGGTGGTCGGGCGCGGATGAAGCTTTCTTT. Encoded protein: CASRGWSGADEAFF. The full variable domain, rest sourced from reference TRBV5-5 and TRBJ1-1, is DAGVTQSPTHLIKTRGQQVTLRCSPISGHKSVSWYQQVLGQGPQFIFQYYEKEERGRGNFPDRFSARQFPNYSSELNVNALLLGDSALYLCASRGWSGADEAFFGQGTRLTVV.

The genes are TRBV19 and TRBJ1-1; D is ambiguous. The V and J ends lost 5 bases and 5 bases respectively, with 15 bases between them. The CDR3 totals 14 residues. Germline V gene data show CDR1 as LNHDA and CDR2 as SQIVND (reference sequence). The CDR3, as DNA: TGTGCCAGTAGTCGAACCCATGGCGGTACTGAAGCTTTCTTT. Encoded protein: CASSRTHGGTEAFF.

The V and J genes are TRBV5-4 and TRBJ1-2, with no clear D. CDR1 and CDR2 from the germline V gene are SGHNT and YYREEE (reference sequence). The V and J ends lost 3 bases and 5 bases respectively, with 14 bases between them. The CDR3 runs to 14 residues. CDR3 amino acids: CASSSALTAYGYTF. The CDR3 DNA follows: TGTGCCAGCAGCTCGGCCCTTACCGCGTATGGCTACACCTTC.

This clone was counted between two and nine times. The V and J genes are TRBV2 and TRBJ2-7; D gene ambiguous. V was clipped by 3 bases and J by 2 bases, with 14 bases between them. There are 15 residues in the CDR3. Germline CDR1 is SNHLY and CDR2 is FYNNEI. In DNA, the CDR3 is TGTGCCAGCAGTGATTTTCGGCAGCAAGCCTACGAGCAGTACTTC. This codes for CASSDFRQQAYEQYF.

The chain employs TRBV10-3 and TRBJ1-4, with a possible D match to TRBD1 (5 bases). The germline V gene encodes CDR1 ENHRY and CDR2 SYGVKD. CDR3 length equals 14 residues. V was pared by 10 bases and J by 4 bases, with 16 bases between. The CDR3, as DNA: TGTGCCACCACGCCGGGGCAAGGTAATGAAAAACTGTTTTTT. Protein: CATTPGQGNEKLFF.

The gene calls are TRBV19 and TRBJ2-7; D tentatively fits TRBD1 or TRBD2 (6 bases each). CDR3 length equals 15 residues. Deletions cut 6 bases from V and 1 base from J, with 16 bases between. The germline gives CDR1 LNHDA, CDR2 SQIVND (reference sequence). The CDR3 DNA reads as TGTGCCAGTAGAAAGGGGGGTCAGGGGTCCTACGAGCAGTACTTC. It is translated as CASRKGGQGSYEQYF.

The chain carries TRBV10-3 and TRBJ2-3; no clear D. Germline CDR1 ENHRY, CDR2 SYGVKD. Deletions cut 11 bases from V and 2 bases from J, with 8 bases between. The CDR3 is made up of 11 amino acids. The CDR3 sequence: CADDLTDTQYF. The CDR3 coding sequence is TGTGCCGATGACCTCACAGATACGCAGTATTTT.

In its sample, this clone was seen once. This sequence joins TRBV19 and TRBJ2-1, with a possible D match to TRBD2 (7 bases). The CDR3 length is 14 residues. CDR1 and CDR2 (germline): LNHDA, SQIVND (reference sequence). Trimming took 6 bases from V and 8 from J, leaving 17 bases between them. In nucleotides, the CDR3 is TGTGCCAGTAGGGCTCAACGGGGGGCGGATGAGCAGTTCTTC. Translated, it gives CASRAQRGADEQFF. The variable domain in full, with the rest retrieved from reference TRBV19 and TRBJ2-1, is DGGITQSPKYLFRKEGQNVTLSCEQNLNHDAMYWYRQDPGQGLRLIYYSQIVNDFQKGDIAEGYSVSREKKESFPLTVTSAQKNPTAFYLCASRAQRGADEQFFGPGTRLTVL.

J is TRBJ2-7 and V is TRBV18; possible D gene TRBD2, 6 bases. The CDR3 has 14 amino acids. Germline V gives CDR1 KGHSH, CDR2 LQKENI. Trimming shortened V by 3 bases and J by 2 bases, and 11 bases separated the two germline ends. CDR3 DNA sequence: TGTGCCAGCTCACCCCAAAGGAGGGCCTACGAGCAGTACTTC. Translation: CASSPQRRAYEQYF.

This clone was detected once. The chain recombines TRBV27 with TRBJ2-3; 7 bases map to TRBD2. Germline trimming cut 9 bases from V and 1 base from J; bases unmatched to any gene: 7. Germline loops: CDR1 MNHEY, CDR2 SMNVEV (reference sequence). The CDR3 is 14 residues long. The CDR3 DNA sequence: TGTGCCAGTACACCTCGGGGGGGCACAGATACGCAGTATTTT. Translation: CASTPRGGTDTQYF.

The chain has TRBV18 and TRBJ1-1; perhaps TRBD1 as D (5 bases). The ends were cut back, 0 bases at V and 1 base at J, with 9 bases in the middle. The CDR3 sequence is 15 residues long. Germline V lookup: CDR1 KGHSH, CDR2 LQKENI. CDR3 in DNA: TGTGCCAGCTCACCACCGACAGATAGGAACACTGAAGCTTTCTTT. It translates to CASSPPTDRNTEAFF.

This sequence joins TRBV7-2 and TRBJ2-7; the match to TRBD1 covers 8 bases. V was clipped by 5 bases and J by 3 bases; unmatched bases: 9. Germline lookup yields CDR1 SGHTA and CDR2 FQGNSA. The CDR3 spans 15 residues. The CDR3 is CASSTRTGKDYEQYF. CDR3 DNA sequence: TGTGCCAGCAGCACCAGGACAGGGAAGGACTACGAGCAGTACTTC.

The chain recombines TRBV7-2 with TRBJ1-3, with D tentatively TRBD1 (6 bases). V lost 1 base and J 2 bases, leaving 18 bases between the germline ends. The germline V gene has CDR1 SGHTA and CDR2 FQGNSA. There are 18 residues in the CDR3. In nucleotides, the CDR3 is TGTGCCAGCAGCTTAGTCGGTCCTACAGGGTCCCCTGGAAACACCATATATTTT. It is translated as CASSLVGPTGSPGNTIYF.

The rearrangement joins TRBV7-9 to TRBJ2-7, with D possibly called TRBD1 or TRBD2 (5 bases each). Germline V CDR1 and CDR2: SEHNR, FQNEAQ (reference sequence). CDR3 length: 16 amino acids. Trimming removed 4 bases from V and 4 bases from J, with 20 bases in between. The CDR3 DNA reads as TGTGCCAGCAGCTCCTCCTTTACTACGGGGCATTACGAGCAGTACTTC. This gives the protein CASSSSFTTGHYEQYF.

The V and J genes are TRBV2 and TRBJ2-3, with unresolved D. V lost 7 bases and J 9 bases, leaving 11 bases between the germline ends. The CDR3 runs to 11 residues. Germline V CDR1 and CDR2: SNHLY, FYNNEI. CDR3 residues: CASIETITQYF. The CDR3 coding sequence is TGTGCCAGCATTGAGACAATCACGCAGTATTTT.

The chain carries TRBV28 and TRBJ2-7, with 7 bases lining up with TRBD2. Germline CDR1 is MDHEN and CDR2 is SYDVKM. With V trimmed by 4 bases and J by 6 bases, 9 bases remained unmatched. This CDR3 contains 14 residues. This CDR3 reads CASSSSGLPGEQYF. DNA for the CDR3: TGTGCCAGCAGTTCCTCGGGACTACCGGGCGAGCAGTACTTC. Combining the CDR3 with reference TRBV28 and TRBJ2-7 gives the whole variable domain DVKVTQSSRYLVKRTGEKVFLECVQDMDHENMFWYRQDPGLGLRLIYFSYDVKMKEKGDIPEGYSVSREKKERFSLILESASTNQTSMYLCASSSSGLPGEQYFGPGTRLTVT.

Points on this clone: The sample has other DNA sequences that encode this CDR3 too. This chain joins TRBV5-4 and TRBJ2-1; D ambiguous. Germline assignment: CDR1 SGHNT and CDR2 YYREEE (reference sequence). With 2 bases removed from V and 4 bases from J, the gap between germline ends came to 1 base. CDR3 length: 11 amino acids. CDR3 region: CASSFYNEQFF. CDR3 coding DNA: TGTGCCAGCAGCTTTTACAATGAGCAGTTCTTC.

V is TRBV5-1 and J is TRBJ2-6; D unresolved. The CDR3 covers 16 residues. Between the trimmed V and J ends, which lost 1 base and 0 bases, there was a span of 8 bases. Germline CDR1 is SGHRS and CDR2 is YFSETQ. CDR3 loop: CASSLNGLSGANVLTF. The CDR3 DNA is TGCGCCAGCAGCTTGAACGGGCTCTCTGGGGCCAACGTCCTGACTTTC.

The chain couples TRBV11-2 to TRBJ1-1, with 8 bases lining up with TRBD1. The CDR3 has 13 residues. The germline V gene encodes CDR1 SGHAT and CDR2 FQNNGV. V lost 2 bases, J lost 11 bases, and 7 bases stayed unmatched. The CDR3 is CASSLSQGVGAFF. In DNA, the CDR3 is TGTGCCAGCAGCTTATCACAGGGGGTTGGGGCTTTCTTT.

This clone was recorded only once. The J gene is TRBJ1-1, the V gene TRBV6-6; 11 bases align to TRBD1. J gave up 5 bases and V 5 bases, and 13 bases lay outside the gene matches. CDR1 is MNHNY, CDR2 SVGAGI, per germline (reference sequence). This CDR3 region has 17 residues. The CDR3: CASSHTPFGQGATEAFF. As DNA, the CDR3 is TGTGCCAGCAGTCACACCCCATTCGGACAGGGGGCAACTGAAGCTTTCTTT.